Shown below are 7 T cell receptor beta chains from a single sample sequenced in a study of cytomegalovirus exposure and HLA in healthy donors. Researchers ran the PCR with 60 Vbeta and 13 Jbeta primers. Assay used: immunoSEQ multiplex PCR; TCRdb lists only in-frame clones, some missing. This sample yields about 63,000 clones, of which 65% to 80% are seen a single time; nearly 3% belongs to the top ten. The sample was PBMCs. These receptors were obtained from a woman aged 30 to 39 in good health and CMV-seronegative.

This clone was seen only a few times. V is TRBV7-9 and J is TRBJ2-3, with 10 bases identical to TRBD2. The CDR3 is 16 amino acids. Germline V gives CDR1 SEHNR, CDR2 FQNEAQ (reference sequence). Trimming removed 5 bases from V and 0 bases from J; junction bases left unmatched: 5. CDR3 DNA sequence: TGTGCCAGCAGCCGAGTGACTAGCGGGAGCACAGATACGCAGTATTTT. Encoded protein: CASSRVTSGSTDTQYF.

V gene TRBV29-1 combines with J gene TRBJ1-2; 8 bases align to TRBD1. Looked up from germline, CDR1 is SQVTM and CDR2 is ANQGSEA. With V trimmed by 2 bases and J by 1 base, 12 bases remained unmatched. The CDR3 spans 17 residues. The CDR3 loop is CSVERRDRTIFNYGYTF. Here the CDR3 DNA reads TGCAGCGTTGAACGCCGGGACAGGACCATTTTTAACTATGGCTACACCTTC.

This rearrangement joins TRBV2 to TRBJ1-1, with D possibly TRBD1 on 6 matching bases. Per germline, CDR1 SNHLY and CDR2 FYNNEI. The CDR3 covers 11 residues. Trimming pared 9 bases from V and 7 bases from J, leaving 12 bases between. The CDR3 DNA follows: TGTGCCAGTAACAGGGAAATTGAAGCTTTCTTT. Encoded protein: CASNREIEAFF.

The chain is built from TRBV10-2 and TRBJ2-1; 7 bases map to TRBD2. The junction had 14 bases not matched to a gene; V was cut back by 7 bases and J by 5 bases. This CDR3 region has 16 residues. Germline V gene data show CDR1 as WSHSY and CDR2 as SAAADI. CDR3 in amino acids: CASKRGPGGANNEQFF. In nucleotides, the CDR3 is TGCGCCAGCAAAAGAGGGCCGGGAGGTGCGAACAATGAGCAGTTCTTC.

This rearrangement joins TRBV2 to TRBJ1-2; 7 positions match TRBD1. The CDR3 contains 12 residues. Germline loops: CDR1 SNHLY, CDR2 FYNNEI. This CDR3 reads CAYQGVPYGYTF. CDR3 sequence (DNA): TGTGCGTACCAGGGGGTTCCCTATGGCTACACCTTC.

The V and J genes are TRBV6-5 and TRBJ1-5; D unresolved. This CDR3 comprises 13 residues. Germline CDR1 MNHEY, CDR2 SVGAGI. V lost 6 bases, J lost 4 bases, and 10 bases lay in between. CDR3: CASRGRENQPQHF. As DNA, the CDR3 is TGTGCCAGCAGGGGGAGAGAAAATCAGCCCCAGCATTTT.

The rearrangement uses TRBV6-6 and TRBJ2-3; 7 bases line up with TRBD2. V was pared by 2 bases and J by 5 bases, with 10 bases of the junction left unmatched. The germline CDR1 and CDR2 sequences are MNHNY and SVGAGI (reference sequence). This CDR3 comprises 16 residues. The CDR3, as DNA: TGTGCCAGCAGTTACAAATCGTTCGGGGGGTTAGATACGCAGTATTTT. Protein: CASSYKSFGGLDTQYF.